The 3 T cell receptor beta chains below were found in one sample sequenced in a study of cytomegalovirus exposure and HLA in healthy donors (dated by TCRdb to about 2017). The library was made by the immunoSEQ multiplex PCR assay. For the multiplex PCR, a mixture combining 60 forward primers for TCR Vbeta segments and 13 reverse primers for TCR Jbeta segments was used. TCRdb obtained this table from immuneACCESS and retained in-frame rearrangements with V and J assigned. These tables miss some clones; where compared with another copy, unresolved V genes account for less than half of the shortfall, and the remainder is unexplained. The sample table records under 200,000 clones; 60% to 80% of these occur just once. Around 2.8% of the sample lies in the top ten. Sequenced: PBMCs. The source of these receptors is a woman aged 40 to 49 in good health and CMV-seropositive.

This sequence joins TRBV7-9 and TRBJ1-1; D is unresolved. The CDR3 has 11 residues. Trimming took off 3 bases at V and 8 bases at J, with 7 bases between the two ends. Germline assignment: CDR1 SEHNR and CDR2 FQNEAQ (reference sequence). CDR3 sequence reads: CASSLWAEAFF. In DNA, the CDR3 is TGTGCCAGCAGCTTGTGGGCCGAAGCTTTCTTT. The variable domain in full, with the rest retrieved from reference TRBV7-9 and TRBJ1-1, is DTGVSQNPRHKITKRGQNVTFRCDPISEHNRLYWYRQTLGQGPEFLTYFQNEAQLEKSRLLSDRFSAERPKGSFSTLEIQRTEQGDSAMYLCASSLWAEAFFGQGTRLTVV.

The gene calls are TRBV7-2 and TRBJ2-2; weak D call: TRBD1 (6 bases). The CDR3 loop spans 15 amino acids. Germline V gene data show CDR1 as SGHTA and CDR2 as FQGNSA. V dropped 5 bases and J dropped 7 bases, with 17 bases sitting between them. CDR3 residues: CASSHRQGHDGELFF. The CDR3, as DNA: TGTGCCAGCAGCCATAGGCAGGGGCACGACGGGGAGCTGTTTTTT.

The gene calls are TRBV4-3 and TRBJ1-1; D is unclear. Looked up from germline, CDR1 is LGHNA and CDR2 is YSLEER. With 4 bases removed from V and 3 bases from J, the gap between germline ends came to 18 bases. The CDR3 runs to 16 residues. The DNA of the CDR3 is TGCGCCAGCAGCCTGGGCCGAAACAACCCTCACACTGAAGCTTTCTTT. Protein product: CASSLGRNNPHTEAFF.